These T cell receptor beta chains were read from a single sample in a study of cytomegalovirus exposure and HLA in healthy donors. Using immunoSEQ multiplex PCR, the repertoire was profiled, and TCRdb retains in-frame clones only, with some absent. This sample's table reports about 190,000 clones. The sequencing input was PBMCs. The receptor set was obtained from a woman younger than 45 in good health and CMV-seropositive. Both conserved end residues are part of each CDR3. A D gene is named only where the DNA matches it firmly.

v_gene: TRBV9
j_gene: TRBJ2-7
d_gene: -
CDR3aa: CASSAGIETYEQYF
CDR3nt: TGTGCCAGCAGCGCCGGGATTGAAACCTACGAGCAGTACTTC

v_gene: TRBV5-1
j_gene: TRBJ2-5
d_gene: TRBD1
CDR3aa: CASSSQGYQETQYF
CDR3nt: TGCGCCAGCAGCTCACAGGGGTACCAAGAGACCCAGTACTTC

v_gene: TRBV10-3
j_gene: TRBJ1-2
d_gene: TRBD1
CDR3aa: CAISEGTGGSYGYTF
CDR3nt: TGTGCCATCAGTGAAGGGACAGGGGGCTCCTATGGCTACACCTTC

v_gene: TRBV5-1
j_gene: TRBJ2-5
d_gene: TRBD2
CDR3aa: CASSLAGLAGGGQETQYF
CDR3nt: TGCGCCAGCAGCTTGGCCGGACTAGCGGGGGGTGGGCAAGAGACCCAGTACTTC

v_gene: TRBV29-1
j_gene: TRBJ2-6
d_gene: -
CDR3aa: CSVLSFSGANVLTF
CDR3nt: TGCAGCGTTCTAAGCTTCTCTGGGGCCAACGTCCTGACTTTC

v_gene: TRBV4-3
j_gene: TRBJ2-3
d_gene: TRBD2
CDR3aa: CASSHLVAGSTDTQYF
CDR3nt: TGCGCCAGCAGCCACCTCGTAGCGGGTAGTACAGATACGCAGTATTTT

v_gene: TRBV18
j_gene: TRBJ1-5
d_gene: TRBD1
CDR3aa: CASSQLTGGRGQPQHF
CDR3nt: TGTGCCAGCTCACAACTAACAGGGGGCCGGGGTCAGCCCCAGCATTTT

v_gene: TRBV4-3
j_gene: TRBJ1-3
d_gene: -
CDR3aa: CASSPDTYGNTIYF
CDR3nt: TGCGCCAGCAGCCCTGACACATATGGAAACACCATATATTTT

v_gene: TRBV6-5
j_gene: TRBJ1-1
d_gene: -
CDR3aa: CASSYSTGLEAFF
CDR3nt: TGTGCCAGCAGTTATTCTACAGGACTAGAAGCTTTCTTT

v_gene: TRBV29-1
j_gene: TRBJ1-5
d_gene: TRBD1
CDR3aa: CSVSTGQVYSNQPQHF
CDR3nt: TGCAGCGTGTCGACGGGACAGGTCTATAGCAATCAGCCCCAGCATTTT

v_gene: TRBV12-5
j_gene: TRBJ1-1
d_gene: -
CDR3aa: CASGLPYRAEAFF
CDR3nt: TGTGCTAGTGGTTTGCCGTACAGGGCTGAAGCTTTCTTT

v_gene: TRBV27
j_gene: TRBJ2-2
d_gene: TRBD1
CDR3aa: CASSIRRGGGGAGELFF
CDR3nt: TGTGCCAGCAGTATCCGTCGAGGGGGCGGAGGAGCCGGGGAGCTGTTTTTT